This TCR beta chain was recorded in a study of control samples from healthy donors and cancer patients. Per germline, CDR1 SGHTA and CDR2 FQGNSA. The CDR3 sequence is 14 residues long. Trimming took 5 bases from V and 0 from J, leaving 9 bases between them. Method: immunoSEQ multiplex PCR; TCRdb's copy keeps in-frame clones and lacks some. Of under 150,000 clones listed, about nine tenths are singletons. The TCR sequence derives from a man aged 35-49 years in good health. The rearrangement uses TRBV7-2 and TRBJ2-3; D is perhaps TRBD1 or TRBD2 (5 bases each). The sequencing input was blood. The chain's CDR3 is CASSPGPSTDTQYF. CDR3 DNA sequence: TGTGCCAGCAGCCCGGGGCCGAGCACAGATACGCAGTATTTT.